Shown below are 4 T cell receptor beta chains from a single sample sequenced in a study of T cells in localized non-small cell lung cancer. Profiling relied on immunoSEQ multiplex PCR, and the TCRdb table lists in-frame clones only, not all of them. The sample lists 20,000 to 30,000 clones, 80% to 85% occurring once. The sequenced sample was PBMCs, obtained before any cancer treatment. The receptors derive from a man aged 40 to 75 with stage II lung adenocarcinoma.

This chain joins TRBV9 and TRBJ1-2; D is unresolved. The CDR3 loop spans 14 amino acids. The ends were cut back, 4 bases at V and 3 bases at J, with 13 bases in the middle. Germline CDR1 and CDR2: SGDLS and YYNGEE. As DNA, the CDR3 is TGTGCCAGCAGCCATCTGGGAAAGGACTATGGCTACACCTTC. Its translation is CASSHLGKDYGYTF. Full variable domain (remainder filled in from reference TRBV9 and TRBJ1-2): DSGVTQTPKHLITATGQRVTLRCSPRSGDLSVYWYQQSLDQGLQFLIQYYNGEERAKGNILERFSAQQFPDLHSELNLSSLELGDSALYFCASSHLGKDYGYTFGSGTRLTVV.

The chain has TRBV9 and TRBJ1-1; 10 bases match TRBD1. Germline CDR1 reads SGDLS; CDR2 reads YYNGEE. Trimming at V came to 5 bases and at J to 5 bases, leaving 3 bases not matched to a gene. The CDR3 sequence is 13 residues long. The CDR3 nucleotides are TGTGCCAGCAGGGGGACAGGGGAAACTGAAGCTTTCTTT. Translated, it gives CASRGTGETEAFF.

This chain links TRBV14 with TRBJ1-2; D remains unclear. CDR3 length: 15 amino acids. Trimming removed 6 bases from V and 0 bases from J, with 14 bases in between. Germline assignment: CDR1 SGHDN and CDR2 FVKESK. CDR3 DNA: TGTGCCAGCAGTCACGGCCCAAACCCTAACTATGGCTACACCTTC. Its translation is CASSHGPNPNYGYTF.

This chain joins TRBV7-2 and TRBJ2-5, with D possibly matching TRBD2 (5 bases). CDR3 length equals 15 residues. The V gene's germline CDR1 is SGHTA and CDR2 FQGNSA. Trimming stripped 6 bases from V and 2 bases from J, with 16 bases between. The CDR3 DNA sequence: TGTGCCAGCAGTCGTCCATACGGGATACAAGAGACCCAGTACTTC. It specifies CASSRPYGIQETQYF.